This is a list of T cell receptor beta chains from one sample in a study of siplizumab effects on memory and regulatory T cells. Profiling relied on immunoSEQ multiplex PCR, and the TCRdb table lists in-frame clones only, not all of them. The sample carries roughly 100,000 clones, 90% to 95% recorded once. Input material: CD4+ T cells sorted from blood. Receptors originate from a human donor in good health. Both conserved end residues are part of each CDR3. D genes are given only for firm matches. The size of a clone is reported for some rows only, either as once, few or many, or as a class for expanded clones.

length	V	D	J	size	CDR3	DNA
18	TRBV21-1	.	TRBJ1-1	few	CASSKGGEGGVGNTEAFF	TGTGCCAGCAGCAAAGGAGGGGAAGGAGGTGTGGGGAACACTGAAGCTTTCTTT
14	TRBV11-2	.	TRBJ2-3	once	CASSPERATDTQYF	TGTGCCAGCAGCCCGGAGCGGGCGACAGATACGCAGTATTTT
13	TRBV9	.	TRBJ2-2	.	CASSVATGGELFF	TGTGCCAGCAGCGTAGCTACGGGCGGGGAGCTGTTTTTT
13	TRBV9	.	TRBJ2-1	.	CASSPLVYNEQFF	TGTGCCAGCAGCCCCCTAGTCTACAATGAGCAGTTCTTC
13	TRBV11-1	TRBD2	TRBJ2-7	.	CASSLSGSYEQYF	TGTGCCAGCAGCTTAAGCGGGAGTTACGAGCAGTACTTC
18	TRBV9	.	TRBJ2-4	.	CASSVGVDPGAAKNIQYF	TGTGCCAGCAGCGTAGGCGTCGATCCCGGGGCAGCCAAAAACATTCAGTACTTC
17	TRBV5-6	.	TRBJ2-3	.	CASSLDISGASTDTQYF	TGTGCCAGCAGCTTGGATATATCGGGAGCGAGCACAGATACGCAGTATTTT
14	TRBV19	.	TRBJ1-1	.	CASTRGGGNTEAFF	TGTGCCAGTACCCGTGGGGGCGGCAACACTGAAGCTTTCTTT
15	TRBV30	.	TRBJ1-1	.	CAWNGGLVSDTEAFF	TGTGCCTGGAATGGGGGCCTGGTTTCGGACACTGAAGCTTTCTTT
16	TRBV2	TRBD1	TRBJ2-2	.	CASSVPGQGYTGELFF	TGTGCCAGCAGCGTCCCGGGACAGGGGTACACCGGGGAGCTGTTTTTT
15	TRBV7-2	.	TRBJ1-3	.	CASSLSVESGNTIYF	TGTGCCAGCAGCTTAAGCGTGGAATCTGGAAACACCATATATTTT
14	TRBV18	.	TRBJ2-1	.	CASSPSGSYNEQFF	TGTGCCAGCTCACCAAGCGGCTCCTACAATGAGCAGTTCTTC
15	TRBV5-6	TRBD1	TRBJ2-1	.	CASSPPGQEYNEQFF	TGTGCCAGCAGCCCACCGGGACAGGAGTACAATGAGCAGTTCTTC
17	TRBV14	.	TRBJ2-3	.	CASSRHRGTPSTDTQYF	TGTGCCAGCAGCCGGCATAGAGGGACTCCTAGCACAGATACGCAGTATTTT
14	TRBV10-3	.	TRBJ1-2	.	CAISASQGSDGYTF	TGTGCCATCAGTGCGTCACAGGGCTCCGATGGCTACACCTTC
18	TRBV2	TRBD2	TRBJ2-1	.	CASSVKGPALADYNEQFF	TGTGCCAGCAGTGTTAAGGGGCCGGCACTAGCGGACTACAATGAGCAGTTCTTC
14	TRBV5-1	.	TRBJ2-1	once	CASSPPRSYNEQFF	TGCGCCAGCAGCCCGCCACGCTCCTACAATGAGCAGTTCTTC
13	TRBV6-4	TRBD1	TRBJ1-2	.	CASSRGQGHGYTF	TGTGCCAGCAGCAGGGGACAGGGGCATGGCTACACCTTC
16	TRBV7-9	.	TRBJ2-6	.	CASSLVEDSGANVLTF	TGTGCCAGCAGCTTAGTAGAAGACTCTGGGGCCAACGTCCTGACTTTC
16	TRBV5-4	.	TRBJ1-5	once	CASSLSADRTNQPQHF	TGTGCCAGCAGCTTGAGTGCTGACAGGACAAATCAGCCCCAGCATTTT
13	TRBV19	.	TRBJ1-5	.	CASSMDRGQPQHF	TGTGCCAGTAGTATGGACCGCGGTCAGCCCCAGCATTTT
13	TRBV5-1	.	TRBJ2-7	.	CASSQPGGDEQYF	TGCGCCAGCAGCCAGCCAGGGGGGGACGAGCAGTACTTC
14	TRBV6-5	TRBD1	TRBJ1-1	.	CASSWDRKTTEAFF	TGTGCCAGCAGTTGGGACAGGAAAACCACTGAAGCTTTCTTT
12	TRBV11-3	.	TRBJ1-2	.	CASSLGPSGYTF	TGTGCCAGCAGTCTAGGTCCCTCGGGCTACACCTTC
16	TRBV18	.	TRBJ1-3	.	CASSPLGGISGNTIYF	TGTGCCAGCTCACCATTGGGGGGGATCTCTGGAAACACCATATATTTT
15	TRBV9	TRBD1	TRBJ2-7	.	CASSVGGTGTYEQYF	TGTGCCAGCAGCGTAGGGGGGACAGGGACCTACGAGCAGTACTTC
13	TRBV15	.	TRBJ1-1	once	CATSRGPNTEAFF	TGTGCCACCAGCAGGGGACCGAACACTGAAGCTTTCTTT
16	TRBV18	.	TRBJ2-4	.	CASSPRDTIAKNIQYF	TGTGCCAGCTCACCACGTGACACAATAGCCAAAAACATTCAGTACTTC
10	TRBV29-1	.	TRBJ2-3	.	CSCFADTQYF	TGCAGCTGCTTCGCGGATACGCAGTATTTT
13	TRBV6-6	.	TRBJ1-1	.	CASRMDEYTEAFF	TGTGCCAGCAGGATGGACGAGTACACTGAAGCTTTCTTT
13	TRBV30	TRBD2	TRBJ2-7	.	CAWSGGGPYEQYF	TGTGCCTGGAGTGGCGGGGGGCCCTACGAGCAGTACTTC
14	TRBV30	TRBD1	TRBJ2-7	.	CAWSVSDRVSEQYF	TGTGCCTGGAGTGTATCGGACAGGGTCAGCGAGCAGTACTTC
16	TRBV7-2	.	TRBJ1-4	once	CASSLEFRGQTEKLFF	TGTGCCAGCAGCTTAGAGTTCAGGGGCCAGACTGAAAAACTGTTTTTT
15	TRBV27	TRBD2	TRBJ2-5	.	CASSRTSASVWTQYF	TGTGCCAGCAGCCGGACTAGCGCCTCCGTATGGACCCAGTACTTC
14	TRBV11-1	.	TRBJ2-1	.	CASSFDRFYNEQFF	TGTGCCAGCAGCTTTGACAGGTTCTACAATGAGCAGTTCTTC
14	TRBV15	.	TRBJ1-5	.	CATSREGRNQPQHF	TGTGCCACCAGCAGAGAAGGTCGCAATCAGCCCCAGCATTTT
14	TRBV10-3	TRBD2	TRBJ2-1	.	CAISESTSVGEQFF	TGTGCCATCAGTGAGTCGACTAGCGTGGGTGAGCAGTTCTTC
16	TRBV5-1	TRBD1	TRBJ1-4	once	CASSTTTDRGGEKLFF	TGCGCCAGCAGCACGACTACGGACAGGGGTGGCGAAAAACTGTTTTTT
17	TRBV5-4	TRBD1	TRBJ1-3	.	CASSLPPGQSSGNTIYF	TGTGCCAGCAGCTTACCGCCGGGACAGAGCTCTGGAAACACCATATATTTT
15	TRBV19	TRBD2	TRBJ2-1	.	CASSRTSGFGNEQFF	TGTGCCAGTAGTAGGACTAGCGGGTTTGGCAATGAGCAGTTCTTC
14	TRBV11-3	TRBD1	TRBJ2-2	.	CASSDRGPTGELFF	TGTGCCAGCAGCGACAGGGGGCCCACCGGGGAGCTGTTTTTT
13	TRBV6-6	.	TRBJ1-2	.	CASSFDRNYGYTF	TGTGCCAGCAGTTTTGACAGGAACTATGGCTACACCTTC
19	TRBV27	TRBD1	TRBJ1-2	.	CASSPFPGRGPEGDYGYTF	TGTGCCAGCAGTCCCTTTCCCGGGAGGGGGCCGGAGGGGGACTATGGCTACACCTTC
15	TRBV5-8	.	TRBJ2-6	.	CASSFRGPGANVLTF	TGTGCCAGCAGCTTTCGGGGCCCTGGGGCCAACGTCCTGACTTTC
17	TRBV27	TRBD2	TRBJ2-5	.	CASIPSSGGRRRETQYF	TGTGCCAGCATACCCTCGTCGGGGGGGCGCCGACGAGAGACCCAGTACTTC
15	TRBV7-2	.	TRBJ2-5	once	CASSLSQEVGETQYF	TGTGCCAGCAGCTTAAGTCAGGAGGTTGGTGAGACCCAGTACTTC
15	TRBV5-1	.	TRBJ1-4	.	CASSLSGREDEKLFF	TGCGCCAGCAGCTTGTCAGGCAGGGAGGATGAAAAACTGTTTTTT